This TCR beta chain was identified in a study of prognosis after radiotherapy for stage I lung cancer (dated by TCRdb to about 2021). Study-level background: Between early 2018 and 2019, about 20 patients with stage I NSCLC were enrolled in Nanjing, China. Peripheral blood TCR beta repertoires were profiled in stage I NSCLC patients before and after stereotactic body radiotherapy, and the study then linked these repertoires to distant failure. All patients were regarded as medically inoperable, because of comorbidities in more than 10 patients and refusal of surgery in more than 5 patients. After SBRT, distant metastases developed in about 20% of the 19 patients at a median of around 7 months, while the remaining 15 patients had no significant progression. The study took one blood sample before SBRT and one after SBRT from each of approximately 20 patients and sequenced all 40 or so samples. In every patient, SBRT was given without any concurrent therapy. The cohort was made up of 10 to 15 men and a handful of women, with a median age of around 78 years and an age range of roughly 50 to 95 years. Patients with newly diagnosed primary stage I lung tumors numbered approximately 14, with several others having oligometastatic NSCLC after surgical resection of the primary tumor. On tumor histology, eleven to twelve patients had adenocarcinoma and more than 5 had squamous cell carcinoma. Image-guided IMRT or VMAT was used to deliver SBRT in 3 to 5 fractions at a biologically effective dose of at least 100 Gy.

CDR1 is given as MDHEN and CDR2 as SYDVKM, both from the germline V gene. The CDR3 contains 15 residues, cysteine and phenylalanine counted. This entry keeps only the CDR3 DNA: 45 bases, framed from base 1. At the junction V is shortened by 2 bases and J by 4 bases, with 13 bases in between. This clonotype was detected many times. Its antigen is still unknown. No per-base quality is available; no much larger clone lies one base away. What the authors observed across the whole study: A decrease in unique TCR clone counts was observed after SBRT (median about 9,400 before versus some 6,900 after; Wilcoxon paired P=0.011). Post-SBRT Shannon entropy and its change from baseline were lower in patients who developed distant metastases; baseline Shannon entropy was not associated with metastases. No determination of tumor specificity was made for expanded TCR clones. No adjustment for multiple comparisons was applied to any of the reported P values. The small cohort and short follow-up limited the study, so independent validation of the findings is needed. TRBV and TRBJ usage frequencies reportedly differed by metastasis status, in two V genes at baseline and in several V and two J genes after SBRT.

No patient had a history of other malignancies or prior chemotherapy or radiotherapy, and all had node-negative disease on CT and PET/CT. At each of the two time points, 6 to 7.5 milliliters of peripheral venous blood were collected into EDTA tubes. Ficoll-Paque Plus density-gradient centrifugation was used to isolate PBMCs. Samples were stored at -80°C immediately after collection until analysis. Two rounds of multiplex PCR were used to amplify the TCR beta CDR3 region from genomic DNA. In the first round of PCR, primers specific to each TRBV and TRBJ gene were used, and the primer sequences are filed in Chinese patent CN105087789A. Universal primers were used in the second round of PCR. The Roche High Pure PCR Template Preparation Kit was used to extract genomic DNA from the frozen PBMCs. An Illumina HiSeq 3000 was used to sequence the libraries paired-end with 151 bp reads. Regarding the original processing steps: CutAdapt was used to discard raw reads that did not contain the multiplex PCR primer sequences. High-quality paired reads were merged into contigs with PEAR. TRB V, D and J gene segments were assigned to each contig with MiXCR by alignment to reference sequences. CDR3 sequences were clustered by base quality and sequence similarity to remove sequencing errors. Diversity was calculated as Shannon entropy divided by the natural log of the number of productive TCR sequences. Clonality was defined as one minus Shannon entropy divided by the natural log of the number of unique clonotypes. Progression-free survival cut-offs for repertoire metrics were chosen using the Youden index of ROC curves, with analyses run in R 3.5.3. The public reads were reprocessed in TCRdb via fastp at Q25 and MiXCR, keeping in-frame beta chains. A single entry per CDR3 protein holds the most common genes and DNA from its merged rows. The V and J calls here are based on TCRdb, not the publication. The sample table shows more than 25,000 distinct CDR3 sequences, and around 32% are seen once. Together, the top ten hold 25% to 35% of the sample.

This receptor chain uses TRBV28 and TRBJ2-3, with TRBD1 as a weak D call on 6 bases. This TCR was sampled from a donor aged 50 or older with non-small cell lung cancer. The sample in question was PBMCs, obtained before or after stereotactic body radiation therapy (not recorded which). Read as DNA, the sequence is TGTGCCAGCAGTTTAGCTACATCAGGGGCAGATACGCAGTATTTT. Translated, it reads CASSLATSGADTQYF.